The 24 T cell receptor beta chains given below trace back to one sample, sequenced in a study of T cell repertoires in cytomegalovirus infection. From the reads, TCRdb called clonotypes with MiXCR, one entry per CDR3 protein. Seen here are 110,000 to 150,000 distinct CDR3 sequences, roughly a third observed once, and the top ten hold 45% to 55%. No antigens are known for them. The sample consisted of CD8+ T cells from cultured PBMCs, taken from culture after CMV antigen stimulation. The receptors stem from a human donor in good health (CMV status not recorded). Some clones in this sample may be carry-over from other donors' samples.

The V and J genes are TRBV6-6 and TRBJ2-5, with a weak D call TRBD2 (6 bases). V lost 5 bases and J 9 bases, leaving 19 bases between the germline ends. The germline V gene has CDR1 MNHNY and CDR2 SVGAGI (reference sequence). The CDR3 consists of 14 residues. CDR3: CASSDYGGTVSQYF. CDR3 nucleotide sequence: TGTGCCAGCAGTGACTACGGGGGAACGGTGTCCCAGTACTTC.

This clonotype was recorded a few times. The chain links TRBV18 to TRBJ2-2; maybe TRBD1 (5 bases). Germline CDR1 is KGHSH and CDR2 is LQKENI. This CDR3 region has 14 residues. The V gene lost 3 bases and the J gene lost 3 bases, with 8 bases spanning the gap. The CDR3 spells CASSPTVYTGELFF. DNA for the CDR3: TGTGCCAGCTCACCGACAGTTTACACCGGGGAGCTGTTTTTT.

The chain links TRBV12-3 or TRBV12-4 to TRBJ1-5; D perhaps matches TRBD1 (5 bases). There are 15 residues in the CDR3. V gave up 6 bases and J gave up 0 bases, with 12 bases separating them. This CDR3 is CASSGHHYSNQPQHF. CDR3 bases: TGTGCCAGCAGCGGACATCATTATAGCAATCAGCCCCAGCATTTT.

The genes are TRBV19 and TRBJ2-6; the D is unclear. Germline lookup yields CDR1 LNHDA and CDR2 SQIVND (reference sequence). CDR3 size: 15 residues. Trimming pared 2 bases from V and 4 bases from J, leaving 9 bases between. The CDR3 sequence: CASSISDGGANVLTF. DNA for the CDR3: TGTGCCAGTAGTATATCGGATGGAGGGGCCAACGTCCTGACTTTC.

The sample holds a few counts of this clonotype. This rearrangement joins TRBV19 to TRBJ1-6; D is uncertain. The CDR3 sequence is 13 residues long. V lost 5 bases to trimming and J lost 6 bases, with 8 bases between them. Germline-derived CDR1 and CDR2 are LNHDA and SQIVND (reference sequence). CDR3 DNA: TGTGCCAGTAGTTCGGACGGTAATTCACCCCTCCACTTT. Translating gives CASSSDGNSPLHF.

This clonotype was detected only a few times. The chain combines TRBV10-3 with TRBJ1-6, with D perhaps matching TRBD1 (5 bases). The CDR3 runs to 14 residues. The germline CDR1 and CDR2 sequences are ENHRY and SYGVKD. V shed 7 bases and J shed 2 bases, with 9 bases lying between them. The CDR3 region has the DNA TGTGCCATCATGGGGGGGACCTATAATTCACCCCTCCACTTT. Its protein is CAIMGGTYNSPLHF.

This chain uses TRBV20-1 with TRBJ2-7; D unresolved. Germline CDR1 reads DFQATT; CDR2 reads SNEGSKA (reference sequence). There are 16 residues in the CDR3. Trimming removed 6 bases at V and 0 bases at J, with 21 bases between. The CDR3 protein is CSANPYRTSSSYEQYF. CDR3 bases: TGCAGTGCGAACCCTTATCGAACCTCGAGCTCCTACGAGCAGTACTTC.

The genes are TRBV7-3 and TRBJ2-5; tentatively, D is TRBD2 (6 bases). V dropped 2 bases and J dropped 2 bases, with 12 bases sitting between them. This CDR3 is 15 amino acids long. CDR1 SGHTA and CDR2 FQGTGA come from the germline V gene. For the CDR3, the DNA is TGTGCCAGCAGCTTAGTGGGCGGGGAGCAAGAGACCCAGTACTTC. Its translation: CASSLVGGEQETQYF.

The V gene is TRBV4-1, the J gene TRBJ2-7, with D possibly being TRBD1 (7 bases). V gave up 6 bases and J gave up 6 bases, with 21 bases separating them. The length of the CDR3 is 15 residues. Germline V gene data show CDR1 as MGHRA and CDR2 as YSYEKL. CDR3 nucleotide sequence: TGCGCCAGCAGGGACCATGCAGGGGGGAAGATCGAGCAGTACTTC. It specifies CASRDHAGGKIEQYF.

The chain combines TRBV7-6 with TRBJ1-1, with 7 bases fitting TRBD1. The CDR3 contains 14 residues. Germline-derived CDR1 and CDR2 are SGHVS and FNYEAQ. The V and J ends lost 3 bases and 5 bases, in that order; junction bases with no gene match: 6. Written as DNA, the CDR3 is TGTGCCAGCAGCTTGGGGGGACAGTGGACTGAAGCTTTCTTT. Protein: CASSLGGQWTEAFF.

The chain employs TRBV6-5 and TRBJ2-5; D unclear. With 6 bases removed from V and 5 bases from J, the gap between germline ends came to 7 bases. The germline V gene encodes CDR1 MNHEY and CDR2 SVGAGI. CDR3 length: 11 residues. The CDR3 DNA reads TGTGCCAGCAGGTTGGGGGAGACCCAGTACTTC. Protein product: CASRLGETQYF.

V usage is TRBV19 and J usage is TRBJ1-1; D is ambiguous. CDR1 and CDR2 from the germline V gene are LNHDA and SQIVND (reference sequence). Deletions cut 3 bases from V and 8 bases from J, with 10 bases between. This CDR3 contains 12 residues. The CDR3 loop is CASSIGPREAFF. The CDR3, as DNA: TGTGCCAGTAGTATCGGACCGAGAGAAGCTTTCTTT. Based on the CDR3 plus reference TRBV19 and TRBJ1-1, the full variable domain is DGGITQSPKYLFRKEGQNVTLSCEQNLNHDAMYWYRQDPGQGLRLIYYSQIVNDFQKGDIAEGYSVSREKKESFPLTVTSAQKNPTAFYLCASSIGPREAFFGQGTRLTVV.

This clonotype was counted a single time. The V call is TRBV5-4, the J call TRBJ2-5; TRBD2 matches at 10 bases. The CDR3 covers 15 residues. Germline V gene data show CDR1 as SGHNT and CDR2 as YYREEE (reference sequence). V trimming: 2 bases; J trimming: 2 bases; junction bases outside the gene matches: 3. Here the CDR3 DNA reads TGTGCCAGCAGCTTCGGAGCGGGGGGGCAAGAGACCCAGTACTTC. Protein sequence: CASSFGAGGQETQYF.

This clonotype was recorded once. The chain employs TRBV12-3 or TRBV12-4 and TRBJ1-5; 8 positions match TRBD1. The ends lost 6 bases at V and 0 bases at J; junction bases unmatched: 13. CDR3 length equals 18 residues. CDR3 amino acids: CASSTYLQGGYSNQPQHF. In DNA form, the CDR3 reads TGTGCCAGCAGCACTTACCTACAGGGGGGATATAGCAATCAGCCCCAGCATTTT.

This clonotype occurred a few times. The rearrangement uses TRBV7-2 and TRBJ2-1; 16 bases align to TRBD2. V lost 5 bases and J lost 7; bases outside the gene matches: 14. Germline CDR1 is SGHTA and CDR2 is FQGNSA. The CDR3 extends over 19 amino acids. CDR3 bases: TGTGCCAGCAGCCTTAGCCCAGGGACTAGCGGGGGGGCTAGAAATGAGCAGTTCTTC. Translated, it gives CASSLSPGTSGGARNEQFF.

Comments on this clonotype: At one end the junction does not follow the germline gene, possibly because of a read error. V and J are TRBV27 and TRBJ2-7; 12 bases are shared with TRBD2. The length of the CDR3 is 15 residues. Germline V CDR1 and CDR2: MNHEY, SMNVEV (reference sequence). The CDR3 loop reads CASSLSASGGGERYF. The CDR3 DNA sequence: TGTGCCAGCAGTTTATCGGCTAGCGGGGGGGGCGAGCGGTACTTC.

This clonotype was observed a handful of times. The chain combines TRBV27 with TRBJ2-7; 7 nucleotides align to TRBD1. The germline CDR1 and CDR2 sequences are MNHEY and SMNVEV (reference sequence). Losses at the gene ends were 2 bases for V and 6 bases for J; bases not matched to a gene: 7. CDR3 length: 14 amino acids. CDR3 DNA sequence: TGTGCCAGCAGTTTACAACAGGGGTTCGGCGAGCAGTACTTC. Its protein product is CASSLQQGFGEQYF.

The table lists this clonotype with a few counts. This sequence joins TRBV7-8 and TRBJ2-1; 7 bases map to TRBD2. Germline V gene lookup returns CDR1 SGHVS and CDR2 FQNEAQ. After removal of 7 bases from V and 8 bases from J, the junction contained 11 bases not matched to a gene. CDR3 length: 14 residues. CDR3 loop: CASNQGGGSYEQFF. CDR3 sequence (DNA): TGTGCCAGCAACCAGGGCGGGGGTTCTTATGAGCAGTTCTTC.

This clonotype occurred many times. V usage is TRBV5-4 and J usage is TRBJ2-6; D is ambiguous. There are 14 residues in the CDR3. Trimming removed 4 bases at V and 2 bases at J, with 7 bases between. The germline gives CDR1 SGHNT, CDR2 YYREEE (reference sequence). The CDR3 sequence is CASSDITGANVLTF. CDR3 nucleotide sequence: TGTGCCAGCAGCGACATTACTGGGGCCAACGTCCTGACTTTC.

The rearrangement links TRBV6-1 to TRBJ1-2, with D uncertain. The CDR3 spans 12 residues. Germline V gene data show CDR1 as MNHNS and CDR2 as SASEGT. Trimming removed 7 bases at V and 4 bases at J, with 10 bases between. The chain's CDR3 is CASTDGPYGYTF. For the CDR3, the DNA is TGTGCCAGCACGGACGGACCCTATGGCTACACCTTC.

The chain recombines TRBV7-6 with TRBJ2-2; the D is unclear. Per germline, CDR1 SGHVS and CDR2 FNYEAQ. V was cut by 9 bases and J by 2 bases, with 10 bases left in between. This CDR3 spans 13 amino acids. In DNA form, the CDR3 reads TGTGCCAGGCCGGGTAAAAACACCGGGGAGCTGTTTTTT. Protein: CARPGKNTGELFF. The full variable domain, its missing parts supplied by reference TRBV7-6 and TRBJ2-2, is GAGVSQSPRYKVTKRGQDVALRCDPISGHVSLYWYRQALGQGPEFLTYFNYEAQQDKSGLPNDRFSAERPEGSISTLTIQRTEQRDSAMYRCARPGKNTGELFFGEGSRLTVL.

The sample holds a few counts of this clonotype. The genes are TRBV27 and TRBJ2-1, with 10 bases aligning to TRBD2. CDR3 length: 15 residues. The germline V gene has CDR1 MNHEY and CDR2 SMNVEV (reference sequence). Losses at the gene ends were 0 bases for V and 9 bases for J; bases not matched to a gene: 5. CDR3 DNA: TGTGCCAGCAGTTTATCGAGCGGGGGGGCCGGTGAGCAGTTCTTC. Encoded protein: CASSLSSGGAGEQFF.

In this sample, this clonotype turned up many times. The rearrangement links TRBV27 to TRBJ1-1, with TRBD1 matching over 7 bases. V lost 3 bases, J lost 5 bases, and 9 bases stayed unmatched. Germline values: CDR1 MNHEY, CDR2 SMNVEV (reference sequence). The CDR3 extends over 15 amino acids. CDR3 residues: CASSFSIGGGTEAFF. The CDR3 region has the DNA TGTGCCAGCAGTTTTAGTATAGGGGGCGGGACTGAAGCTTTCTTT.

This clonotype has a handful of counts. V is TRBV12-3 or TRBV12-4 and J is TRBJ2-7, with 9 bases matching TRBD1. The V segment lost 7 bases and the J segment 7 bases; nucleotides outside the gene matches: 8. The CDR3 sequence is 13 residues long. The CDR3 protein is CASKIQGAREQYF. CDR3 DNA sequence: TGTGCCAGCAAGATACAGGGGGCGCGGGAGCAGTACTTC.